These 14 T cell receptor beta chains share one sample of origin, sequenced in a study of blood T cell repertoires in COVID-19. The protocol was immunoSEQ multiplex PCR, while the TCRdb copy is restricted to in-frame clones and leaves out a portion. The sample contains tens of thousands of clones, about four fifths of which appear only once. The sequenced sample was peripheral blood. These receptors all stem from a man between 65 and 79 years old with acute or convalescent COVID-19.

V gene TRBV21-1 combines with J gene TRBJ2-2; the D call TRBD1 from the table was never checked on the DNA. TRBV21-1 is shown as a pseudogene. The CDR3 consists of 14 residues. CDR3 protein: CASGQPGNTGELFF. CDR3 nucleotide sequence: TGTGCCAGCGGCCAACCAGGGAACACCGGGGAGCTGTTTTTT.

Only one count was recorded for this clone. The chain combines TRBV7-2 with TRBJ2-4; D remains ambiguous. Trimming took 1 base from V and 9 from J, leaving 13 bases between them. CDR3 length: 14 amino acids. CDR1 is SGHTA and CDR2 is FQGNSA in the germline V gene. The CDR3 DNA sequence: TGTGCCAGCAGCTTAGATGTGGCAAAGCGCATTCAGTACTTC. Protein sequence: CASSLDVAKRIQYF.

This clone has just one count. The CDR3 reads CASSLVLHGYTF. Written as DNA, the CDR3 is TGTGCCAGCAGCCTTGTCCTCCATGGCTACACCTTC. The chain couples TRBV28 to TRBJ1-2; no clear D. This CDR3 spans 12 amino acids. The V gene lost 6 bases and the J gene lost 6 bases, with 11 bases spanning the gap. The germline gives CDR1 MDHEN, CDR2 SYDVKM.

J is TRBJ2-5 and V is TRBV5-4; 10 nucleotides match TRBD2. The CDR3 spans 14 residues. V lost 5 bases, J lost 5 bases, and 6 bases stayed unmatched. From germline, CDR1 is SGHNT and CDR2 YYREEE (reference sequence). The DNA of the CDR3 is TGTGCCAGCAGTACCGGGACTAGCGAGGAGACCCAGTACTTC. Translation gives CASSTGTSEETQYF.

The chain has TRBV7-2 and TRBJ2-7, with D uncertain. The CDR3 length is 14 residues. V lost 8 bases to trimming and J lost 3 bases, with 17 bases between them. Germline lookup yields CDR1 SGHTA and CDR2 FQGNSA. The CDR3 DNA reads TGTGCCAGCGGCGACTTACCGAATCTCTACGAGCAGTACTTC. It encodes CASGDLPNLYEQYF.

The chain has TRBV24-1 and TRBJ2-1; 8 nucleotides agree with TRBD1. The germline V gene encodes CDR1 KGHDR and CDR2 SFDVKD. V gave up 5 bases and J gave up 5 bases; unmatched junction bases: 13. The CDR3 contains 17 residues. CDR3 protein: CATSGEGDRGLDNEQFF. The CDR3 bases are TGTGCCACCAGTGGTGAGGGTGACAGGGGTTTGGACAATGAGCAGTTCTTC.

The chain combines TRBV7-9 with TRBJ2-7, with 12 bases that match TRBD2. Germline-derived CDR1 and CDR2 are SEHNR and FQNEAQ (reference sequence). J gave up 6 bases and V 5 bases, and 5 bases lay outside the gene matches. The CDR3 covers 14 residues. CDR3 coding DNA: TGTGCCAGCAGCGAATTGACTAGCGGGAGCGAGCAGTACTTC. Protein: CASSELTSGSEQYF.

About this clone: Compared with germline, one end of the junction differs, possibly owing to a read error. The V and J genes are TRBV4-2 and TRBJ1-4; possibly TRBD1 for D (5 bases). From germline, CDR1 is LGHNA and CDR2 YNFKEQ. The CDR3 is 16 amino acids. CDR3 sequence: CASSQAGGGANEKLFF. The DNA for the CDR3 is TGTGCCAGCAGTCAAGCTGGGGGAGGGGCTAATGAAAAACTGTTTTTT.

The CDR3 DNA sequence: TGCGCCAGCAGCCAACCCAGGGGGCAGGATGAAAAACTGTTTTTT. Translating it yields CASSQPRGQDEKLFF. J is TRBJ1-4 and V is TRBV4-1; TRBD1 aligns across 8 bases. The CDR3 totals 15 residues. The V gene end was trimmed by 2 bases and the J gene end by 6 bases; junction bases not matched to a gene: 5. CDR1 is MGHRA and CDR2 is YSYEKL in the germline V gene.

V is TRBV5-1 and J is TRBJ2-1; TRBD2 matches 7 bases. This CDR3 comprises 16 residues. The ends lost 0 bases at V and 0 bases at J; junction bases unmatched: 3. Germline V gene sequence: CDR1 SGHRS, CDR2 YFSETQ. The CDR3 DNA reads as TGCGCCAGCAGCTTGGTAGGCGGGAGCTCCTACAATGAGCAGTTCTTC. It codes for CASSLVGGSSYNEQFF.

V usage is TRBV7-9 and J usage is TRBJ1-1; D unresolved. Germline V lookup: CDR1 SEHNR, CDR2 FQNEAQ (reference sequence). V was clipped by 4 bases and J by 6 bases, with 9 bases between them. This CDR3 has 12 residues. CDR3 in amino acids: CASSSSGAEAFF. In DNA form, the CDR3 reads TGTGCCAGCAGCTCCTCGGGTGCTGAAGCTTTCTTT.

The chain carries TRBV7-2 and TRBJ2-2; 7 bases fit TRBD1. CDR1 is SGHTA and CDR2 is FQGNSA in the germline V gene. V shed 7 bases, J shed 1 base, and the junction held 9 bases outside the gene matches. The length of the CDR3 is 16 residues. CDR3 coding DNA: TGTGCCAGCAACGTACTGGGACAGAAGAACACCGGGGAGCTGTTTTTT. It translates to CASNVLGQKNTGELFF.

This clone was seen at least ten times. This chain joins TRBV2 and TRBJ2-7, with D tentatively TRBD2 (5 bases). The germline V gene encodes CDR1 SNHLY and CDR2 FYNNEI. Trimming took 0 bases from V and 0 from J, leaving 9 bases between them. CDR3 length: 15 amino acids. CDR3 sequence (DNA): TGTGCCAGCAGTGAAGCCGGGGTTAGCTCCTACGAGCAGTACTTC. Its protein product is CASSEAGVSSYEQYF.

This chain links TRBV5-4 with TRBJ2-6, with D unclear. Trimming stripped 0 bases from V and 1 base from J, with 8 bases between. Looked up from germline, CDR1 is SGHNT and CDR2 is YYREEE (reference sequence). The CDR3 length is 16 residues. CDR3: CASSLAEVSGANVLTF. The CDR3 DNA reads TGTGCCAGCAGCTTGGCCGAGGTTTCTGGGGCCAACGTCCTGACTTTC.